Listed here is a single T cell receptor beta chain. The antigen is not known. The source of the sample is a study of memory CD4+ T cells and cytomegalovirus serostatus. The sort gate was single viable CD3+CD4+CD8-CD45RO+ cells for memory CD4+ T cells. Serum IgG to CMV pp150, pp28, p38 and p52 defined serostatus. Germline CDR1 reads LNHDA; CDR2 reads SQIVND (reference sequence). With 1 base removed from V and 2 bases from J, the gap between germline ends came to 8 bases. This CDR3 spans 15 amino acids. Method: immunoSEQ multiplex PCR; TCRdb's copy keeps in-frame clones and lacks some. The sample contains approximately 53,000 clones, around four fifths of which appear only once. Overall study results and limits: Repertoires predicted CMV serostatus with median bootstrapped AUC of around 0.96. About 40% of the roughly 160 known CMV-associated TCRbeta sequences appeared in CD4+ memory.

The chain combines TRBV19 with TRBJ2-2; no definite D call. This clonotype originated in an adult in good health and CMV-seronegative. Sequences were obtained from memory CD4+ T cells from blood. The CDR3 loop reads CASSIAGPNTGELFF. CDR3 nucleotides: TGTGCCAGTAGTATAGCGGGTCCAAACACCGGGGAGCTGTTTTTT. The entire variable domain, with the rest obtained from reference TRBV19 and TRBJ2-2, is as follows: DGGITQSPKYLFRKEGQNVTLSCEQNLNHDAMYWYRQDPGQGLRLIYYSQIVNDFQKGDIAEGYSVSREKKESFPLTVTSAQKNPTAFYLCASSIAGPNTGELFFGEGSRLTVL.